This is a list of T cell receptor beta chains from one sample in a study of T cells in Graves' hyperthyroidism and ophthalmopathy. TCRdb processed the multiplex PCR reads anew with MiXCR; each CDR3 protein has one entry. The data show approximately 510,000 distinct CDR3 sequences, less than 25% seen once. Sequencing was performed on blood. These receptors were obtained from a man younger than 35 with Graves' hyperthyroidism. The CDR3 runs from the conserved cysteine through the conserved F or W. Not every row has a clone size; where given, it reads once, few, many or a size class.

CDR3 protein	V gene	clone size
CATSDAGAKTNYEQYF	TRBV24-1	-
CASSPPGRQGEETQYF	TRBV18	many
CASSPARARTYEQYF	TRBV7-8	many
CASSMLDTLYGYTF	TRBV19	-
CASSLSDRANGYTF	TRBV5-1	-
CASSYPPGQAKNIKYF	TRBV6-2/TRBV6-3	few
CSRFYGQGTEAFF	TRBV20-1	many
CASSPGDLYGQPQHF	TRBV7-8	-
CASSQAPGVLNYGYTF	TRBV4-1	many
CASSKEGQGGEQYF	TRBV9	-
CASSKTGPTSKYF	TRBV2	many
CSAKVAGAYEQYF	TRBV20-1	-
CASAKDYTGELFF	TRBV12-5	many
CASSLGAGGETQYF	TRBV27	many
CASCPPPTGGTEAFF	TRBV28	many
CAWDRGQNTEAFF	TRBV30	-
CASSPTAGRENTEAFF	TRBV4-1	few
CASKDGLSYNSPLHF	TRBV12-3/TRBV12-4	-
CASSYGQVQPQHF	TRBV7-8	-
CASTLSRRAGELFF	TRBV2	many
CASSPEPSGQETQYF	TRBV5-1	-
CASSPVGTSGFETQYF	TRBV9	-
CASTEGLEAFF	TRBV28	-
CASSYVDGYGYTF	TRBV6-5	-
CASSLAPGAGIYEQYF	TRBV5-1	many
CASSQTGELFF	TRBV7-3	many
CASSRQGPESEQYF	TRBV6-1	-
CASSLKSGGAFQETQYF	TRBV4-1	-
CSTAGESSGANVLTF	TRBV20-1	-
CASSPETGRGEAFF	TRBV19	many
CASSLAWGDKDGSYTF	TRBV5-5	many
CASSFGDTQPQHF	TRBV5-6	many
CASSRHQNTGELFF	TRBV19	many
CSARGSGAYEQYF	TRBV20-1	many
CASSLSAGPSYNEQFF	TRBV28	few
CASSPPGNGYTF	TRBV12-3/TRBV12-4	many
CASSTPGTGNSPLHF	TRBV7-8	-
CASRHGTGGLFF	TRBV12-3/TRBV12-4	-
CASSEGAMNTEAFF	TRBV2	-
CASSLARPAGDYGYTF	TRBV28	many
CSAREGDSFSYEQYF	TRBV20-1	many